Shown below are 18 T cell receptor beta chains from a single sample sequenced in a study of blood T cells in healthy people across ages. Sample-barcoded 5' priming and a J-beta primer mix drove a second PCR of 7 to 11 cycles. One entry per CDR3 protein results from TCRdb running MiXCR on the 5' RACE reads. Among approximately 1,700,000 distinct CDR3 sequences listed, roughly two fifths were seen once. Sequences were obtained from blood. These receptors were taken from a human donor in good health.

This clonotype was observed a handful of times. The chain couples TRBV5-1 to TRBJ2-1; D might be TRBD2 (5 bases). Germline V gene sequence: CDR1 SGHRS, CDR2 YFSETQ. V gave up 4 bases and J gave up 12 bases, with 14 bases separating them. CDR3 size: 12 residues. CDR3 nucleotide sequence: TGCGCCAGCAGCCCGGGTAGGACTGCGCAGTTCTTC. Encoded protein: CASSPGRTAQFF.

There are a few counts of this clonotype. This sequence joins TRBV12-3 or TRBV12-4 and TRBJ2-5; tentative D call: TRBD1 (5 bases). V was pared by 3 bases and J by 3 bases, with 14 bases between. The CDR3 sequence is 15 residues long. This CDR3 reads CASSFHIGVEETQYF. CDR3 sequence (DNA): TGTGCCAGCAGTTTTCATATAGGGGTGGAAGAGACCCAGTACTTC.

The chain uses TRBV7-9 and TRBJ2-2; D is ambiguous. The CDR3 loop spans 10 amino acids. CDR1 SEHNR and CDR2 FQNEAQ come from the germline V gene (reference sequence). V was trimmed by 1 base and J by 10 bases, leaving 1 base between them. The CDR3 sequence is CASSLEELFF. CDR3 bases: TGTGCCAGCAGCTTAGAGGAGCTGTTTTTT. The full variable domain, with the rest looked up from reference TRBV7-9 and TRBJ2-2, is DTGVSQNPRHKITKRGQNVTFRCDPISEHNRLYWYRQTLGQGPEFLTYFQNEAQLEKSRLLSDRFSAERPKGSFSTLEIQRTEQGDSAMYLCASSLEELFFGEGSRLTVL.

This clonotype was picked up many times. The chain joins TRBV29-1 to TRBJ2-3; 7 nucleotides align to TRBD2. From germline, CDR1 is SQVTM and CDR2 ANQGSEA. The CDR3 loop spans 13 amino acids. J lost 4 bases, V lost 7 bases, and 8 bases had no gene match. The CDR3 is CSAQGRGADTQYF. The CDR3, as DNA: TGCAGCGCCCAAGGACGGGGGGCAGATACGCAGTATTTT.

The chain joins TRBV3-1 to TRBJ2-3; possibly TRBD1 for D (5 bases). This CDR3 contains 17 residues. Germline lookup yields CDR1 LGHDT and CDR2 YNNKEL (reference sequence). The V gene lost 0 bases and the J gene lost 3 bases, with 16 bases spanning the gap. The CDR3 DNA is TGTGCCAGCAGCCAAGAGCACAGGCTAGTTTTGACAGATACGCAGTATTTT. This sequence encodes CASSQEHRLVLTDTQYF.

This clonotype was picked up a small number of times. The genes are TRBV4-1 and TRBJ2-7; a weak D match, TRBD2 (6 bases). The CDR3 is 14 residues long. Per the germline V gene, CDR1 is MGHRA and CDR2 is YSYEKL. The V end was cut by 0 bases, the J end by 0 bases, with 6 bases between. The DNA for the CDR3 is TGCGCCAGCAGCCAAGAAGCGGGCTCCTACGAGCAGTACTTC. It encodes CASSQEAGSYEQYF.

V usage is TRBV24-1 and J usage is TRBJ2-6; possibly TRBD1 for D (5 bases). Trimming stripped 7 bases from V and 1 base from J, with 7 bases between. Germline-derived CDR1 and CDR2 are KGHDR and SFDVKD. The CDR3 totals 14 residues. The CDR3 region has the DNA TGTGCCACCAGCACAGGATCTGGGGCCAACGTCCTGACTTTC. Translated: CATSTGSGANVLTF.

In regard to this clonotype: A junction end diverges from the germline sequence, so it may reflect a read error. The chain's CDR3 is CASSQEVHNTDAQYF. The CDR3 nucleotides read TGTGCCAGCAGCCAAGAAGTACACAATACAGATGCGCAGTATTTT. The rearrangement uses TRBV4-2 and TRBJ2-3, with D unresolved. The CDR3 spans 15 residues. Germline assignment: CDR1 LGHNA and CDR2 YNFKEQ.

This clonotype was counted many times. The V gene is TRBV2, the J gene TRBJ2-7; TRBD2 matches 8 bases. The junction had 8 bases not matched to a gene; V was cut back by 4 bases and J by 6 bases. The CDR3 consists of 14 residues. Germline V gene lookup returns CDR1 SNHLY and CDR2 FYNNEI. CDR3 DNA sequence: TGTGCCAGCAGTGTTGGAGCGGGGGCGGTCGAGCAGTACTTC. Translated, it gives CASSVGAGAVEQYF. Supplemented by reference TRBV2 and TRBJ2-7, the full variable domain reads EPEVTQTPSHQVTQMGQEVILRCVPISNHLYFYWYRQILGQKVEFLVSFYNNEISEKSEIFDDQFSVERPDGSNFTLKIRSTKLEDSAMYFCASSVGAGAVEQYFGPGTRLTVT.

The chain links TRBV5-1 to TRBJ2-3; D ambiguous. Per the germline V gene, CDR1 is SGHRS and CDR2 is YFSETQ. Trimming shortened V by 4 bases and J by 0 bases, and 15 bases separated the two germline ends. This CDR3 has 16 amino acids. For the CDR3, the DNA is TGCGCCAGCAGCCTAAGGGTCCGTACTAGCACAGATACGCAGTATTTT. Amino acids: CASSLRVRTSTDTQYF.

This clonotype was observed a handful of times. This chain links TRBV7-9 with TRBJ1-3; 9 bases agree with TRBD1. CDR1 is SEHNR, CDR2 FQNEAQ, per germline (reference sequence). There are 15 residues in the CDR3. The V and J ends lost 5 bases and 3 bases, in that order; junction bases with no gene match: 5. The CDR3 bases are TGTGCCAGCAGCCGACAGGGGGTCTATGGAAACACCATATATTTT. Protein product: CASSRQGVYGNTIYF. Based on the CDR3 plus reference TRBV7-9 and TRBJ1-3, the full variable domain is DTGVSQNPRHKITKRGQNVTFRCDPISEHNRLYWYRQTLGQGPEFLTYFQNEAQLEKSRLLSDRFSAERPKGSFSTLEIQRTEQGDSAMYLCASSRQGVYGNTIYFGEGSWLTVV.

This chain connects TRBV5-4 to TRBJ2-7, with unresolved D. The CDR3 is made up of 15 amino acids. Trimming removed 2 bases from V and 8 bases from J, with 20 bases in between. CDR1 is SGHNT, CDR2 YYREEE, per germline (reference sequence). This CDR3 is CASSLHGRQSWQQYF. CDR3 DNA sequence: TGTGCCAGCAGCTTACATGGAAGACAATCATGGCAGCAGTACTTC. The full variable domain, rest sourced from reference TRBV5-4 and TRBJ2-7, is ETGVTQSPTHLIKTRGQQVTLRCSSQSGHNTVSWYQQALGQGPQFIFQYYREEENGRGNFPPRFSGLQFPNYSSELNVNALELDDSALYLCASSLHGRQSWQQYFGPGTRLTVT.

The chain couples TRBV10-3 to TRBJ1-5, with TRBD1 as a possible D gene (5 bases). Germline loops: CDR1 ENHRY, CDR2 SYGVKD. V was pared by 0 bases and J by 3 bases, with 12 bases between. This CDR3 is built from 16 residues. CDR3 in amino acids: CAISESKGAVNQPQHF. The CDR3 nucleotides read TGTGCCATCAGTGAGTCGAAAGGGGCCGTCAATCAGCCCCAGCATTTT.

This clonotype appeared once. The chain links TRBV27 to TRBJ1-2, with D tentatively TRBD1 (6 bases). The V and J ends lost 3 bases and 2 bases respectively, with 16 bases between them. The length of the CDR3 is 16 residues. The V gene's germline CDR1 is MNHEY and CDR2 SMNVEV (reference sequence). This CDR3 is CASSLKPQGTNYGYTF. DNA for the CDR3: TGTGCCAGCAGTTTGAAGCCACAGGGTACCAACTATGGCTACACCTTC.

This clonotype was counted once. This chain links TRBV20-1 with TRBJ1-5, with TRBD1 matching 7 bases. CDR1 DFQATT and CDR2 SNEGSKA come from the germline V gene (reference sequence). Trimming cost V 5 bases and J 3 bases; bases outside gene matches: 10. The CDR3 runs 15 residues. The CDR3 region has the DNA TGCAGTGCTCGACCCGTGGGGACAGCCAATCAGCCCCAGCATTTT. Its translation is CSARPVGTANQPQHF.

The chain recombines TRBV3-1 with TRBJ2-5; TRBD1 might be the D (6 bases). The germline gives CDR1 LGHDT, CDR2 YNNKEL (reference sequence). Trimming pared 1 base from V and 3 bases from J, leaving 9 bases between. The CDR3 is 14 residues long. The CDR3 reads CASSQGNREETQYF. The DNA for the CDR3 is TGTGCCAGCAGCCAAGGCAACAGGGAAGAGACCCAGTACTTC.

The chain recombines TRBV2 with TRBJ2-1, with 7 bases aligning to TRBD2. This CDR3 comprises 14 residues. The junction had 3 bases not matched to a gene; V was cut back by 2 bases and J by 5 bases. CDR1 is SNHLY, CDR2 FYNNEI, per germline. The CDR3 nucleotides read TGTGCCAGCAGTGAAACTAGCGCGAACAATGAGCAGTTCTTC. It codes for CASSETSANNEQFF. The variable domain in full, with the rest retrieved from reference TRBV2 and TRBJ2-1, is EPEVTQTPSHQVTQMGQEVILRCVPISNHLYFYWYRQILGQKVEFLVSFYNNEISEKSEIFDDQFSVERPDGSNFTLKIRSTKLEDSAMYFCASSETSANNEQFFGPGTRLTVL.

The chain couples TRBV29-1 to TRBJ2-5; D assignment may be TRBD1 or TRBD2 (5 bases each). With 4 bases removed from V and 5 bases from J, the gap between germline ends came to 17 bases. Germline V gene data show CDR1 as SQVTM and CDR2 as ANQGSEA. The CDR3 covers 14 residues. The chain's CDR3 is CSVGVGGGRETQYF. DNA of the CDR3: TGCAGCGTTGGAGTCGGTGGGGGTCGCGAGACCCAGTACTTC.